This T cell receptor beta chain was obtained from a study of technical replicates of blood from four donors. Profiled with immunoSEQ multiplex PCR; TCRdb holds only in-frame clones, not every one. The data show roughly 76,000 clones, approximately 94% seen once. The CDR3 spans 13 residues. Per the germline V gene, CDR1 is SGHRS and CDR2 is YFSETQ. The V end was cut by 5 bases, the J end by 3 bases, with 11 bases between. The sample taken for sequencing was T cells isolated from PBMCs. The receptor was isolated from a human donor in good health. The V and J genes are TRBV5-1 and TRBJ1-1; D remains ambiguous. For the CDR3, the DNA is TGCGCCAGCAGTCCCGGGAGTGACACTGAAGCTTTCTTT. Its translation: CASSPGSDTEAFF.